The clone carrying this T cell receptor beta chain has a handful of counts. The source of the sample is a study of CD8 T cells in Susac syndrome. Random hexamers were used to reverse transcribe an amount of about 0.5 to 1 ug RNA. TCRdb used MiXCR to reprocess the immunoSEQ multiplex PCR reads, holding one entry per CDR3 protein. The table lists about 240,000 distinct CDR3 sequences, 96% of them singletons. The TCR was taken from a human donor with Susac syndrome. The material sequenced was CD4+ T cells from PBMCs.

CDR3 protein: CSVYHTDTNEKLFF. DNA for the CDR3: TGCAGCGTGTACCACACAGATACTAATGAAAAACTGTTTTTT. The chain carries TRBV29-1 and TRBJ1-4; D not resolved. The CDR3 spans 14 residues. The V end lost 6 bases, the J end lost 2 bases, and 13 bases lay between the germline ends. In germline, CDR1 is SQVTM, CDR2 ANQGSEA.